The clone carrying this T cell receptor (beta chain) has a handful of counts. The sample is drawn from a study of T-cell reconstitution after alpha-beta-depleted transplantation in children. This CDR3 is 16 amino acids long. Germline V gene lookup returns CDR1 DFQATT and CDR2 SNEGSKA (reference sequence). Unmatched junction bases numbered 11, after V lost 2 bases and J lost 4 bases. This sample's TCRbeta library carried unique molecular identifier barcodes. TCRdb itself ran the PCR reads through MiXCR, one entry per CDR3 protein. Of around 960,000 distinct CDR3 sequences listed, about 31% are singletons.

V gene TRBV20-1 combines with J gene TRBJ2-7; 10 bases align to TRBD2. The TCR sequence derives from a boy under three years old who had a stem cell transplant for SCID, so the T cells may come from the graft donor. This specimen was PBMCs, mostly from graft donor cells, taken 360 days after TCRalphabeta/CD19-depleted stem cell transplant. The DNA for the CDR3 is TGCAGTGCTAGACGGCCGGGGCTAGCGGGGGAATACGAGCAGTACTTC. Translating it yields CSARRPGLAGEYEQYF.